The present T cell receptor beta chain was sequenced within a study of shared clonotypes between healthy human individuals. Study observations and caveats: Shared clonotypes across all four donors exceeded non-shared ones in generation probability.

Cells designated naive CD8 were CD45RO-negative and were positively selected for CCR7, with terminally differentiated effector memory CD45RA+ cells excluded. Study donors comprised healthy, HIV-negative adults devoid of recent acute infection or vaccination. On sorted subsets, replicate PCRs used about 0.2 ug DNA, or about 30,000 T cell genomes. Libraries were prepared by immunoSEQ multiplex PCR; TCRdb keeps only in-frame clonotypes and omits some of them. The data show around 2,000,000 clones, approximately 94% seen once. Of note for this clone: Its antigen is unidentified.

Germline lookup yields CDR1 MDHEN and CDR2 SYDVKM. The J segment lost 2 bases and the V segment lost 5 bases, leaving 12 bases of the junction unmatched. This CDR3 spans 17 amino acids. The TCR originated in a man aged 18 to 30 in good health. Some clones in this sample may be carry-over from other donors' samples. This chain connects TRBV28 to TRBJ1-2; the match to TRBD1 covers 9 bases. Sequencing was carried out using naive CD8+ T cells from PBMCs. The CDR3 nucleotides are TGTGCCAGCAGTCCCACCGGGACAGGGTCCTTCAACTATGGCTACACCTTC. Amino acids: CASSPTGTGSFNYGYTF.